Below, one T cell receptor beta chain is given with its context. What it binds is not known. Primers: 60 Vbeta forward and 13 Jbeta reverse. Repertoires were generated with immunoSEQ multiplex PCR, while TCRdb's copy carries only in-frame clones and drops some. The sample carries about 240,000 clones, about 81% recorded once. Germline CDR1 and CDR2: SGHRS and YFSETQ. V shed 5 bases and J 5 bases; nucleotides not matched to a gene: 7. The CDR3 covers 15 residues. This entry is derived from a study of cytomegalovirus exposure and HLA in healthy donors. Regarding the study as a whole: Reports credit the classifier with highly specific, highly sensitive diagnosis of cytomegalovirus status. Follow-up analysis found HLA locus-dependent TCR association rates, highest for DRB1 and lowest for HLA-C. In vitro, a few CMV-associated chains proved specific for CMV antigens.

The rearrangement links TRBV5-1 to TRBJ2-5, with 12 bases aligning to TRBD2. The sample comprised PBMCs. This receptor was identified in a woman aged 55-69 years in good health and CMV-seropositive. The chain's CDR3 is CASRILTSGGETQYF. In DNA, the CDR3 is TGCGCCAGCAGAATCTTAACTAGCGGGGGGGAGACCCAGTACTTC.